This T cell receptor (beta chain) is drawn from a study of control samples from healthy donors and cancer patients. Sequencing used immunoSEQ multiplex PCR; TCRdb keeps in-frame clones, though not all of them. The sample holds more than 75,000 clones, roughly 89% seen once. The CDR3 is 16 residues long. The germline V and J ends were trimmed by 8 bases and 1 base, with 17 bases remaining between them. Germline CDR1 reads SGHNT; CDR2 reads YENEEA. Sample: PBMCs. The rearrangement links TRBV11-3 to TRBJ2-2, with TRBD2 as a possible D gene (7 bases). The sequence was collected from a woman aged 55-75 years with head and neck cancer. The CDR3 DNA is TGTGCCAGCTCTAAGGGGGGGGCGGAGAACACCGGGGAGCTGTTTTTT. This gives the protein CASSKGGAENTGELFF.